The 26 T cell receptor beta chains in this list originate from one sample, sequenced in a study of OX40 agonist ivuxolimab in advanced cancers. Sequencing used immunoSEQ multiplex PCR; TCRdb keeps in-frame clones, though not all of them. The sample records 120,000 or so clones, over 85% being singletons. The input for sequencing was CD4+ or CD8+ T cells sorted from blood, taken in a trial of the OX40 agonist ivuxolimab. These receptors were taken from an adult with an advanced solid tumor such as melanoma, head and neck, liver or kidney cancer.

The chain is built from TRBV6-5 and TRBJ2-7; D possibly corresponds to TRBD2 (5 bases). V was trimmed by 4 bases and J by 13 bases, leaving 20 bases between them. The CDR3 consists of 13 residues. Per the germline V gene, CDR1 is MNHEY and CDR2 is SVGAGI. CDR3 loop: CASSSSRGVRQYF. CDR3 bases: TGTGCCAGCAGTTCCTCCCGGGGAGTTCGACAATACTTC.

V gene TRBV7-3 combines with J gene TRBJ2-7; 7 bases are shared with TRBD1. The germline CDR1 and CDR2 sequences are SGHTA and FQGTGA. CDR3 length: 13 amino acids. V shed 2 bases and J 6 bases; nucleotides not matched to a gene: 4. In DNA, the CDR3 is TGTGCCAGCAGCTTATTTGCAGGGGGCGAGCAGTACTTC. It is translated as CASSLFAGGEQYF.

The chain has TRBV19 and TRBJ2-2; TRBD2 might be the D (5 bases). CDR3 length: 15 residues. Germline CDR1 is LNHDA and CDR2 is SQIVND (reference sequence). Trimming cost V 1 base and J 6 bases, with 12 bases left between them. The DNA of the CDR3 is TGTGCCAGTAGTATAGTAGAGACCGGGGCCGGGGAGCTGTTTTTT. This codes for CASSIVETGAGELFF.

V usage is TRBV13 and J usage is TRBJ2-2, with 8 bases aligning to TRBD1. Germline lookup yields CDR1 PRHDT and CDR2 FYEKMQ (reference sequence). The length of the CDR3 is 17 residues. After removal of 4 bases from V and 0 bases from J, the junction contained 7 bases not matched to a gene. CDR3 region: CASSSRRQGSNTGELFF. The CDR3 nucleotides are TGTGCCAGCAGCTCGCGACGACAGGGGTCGAACACCGGGGAGCTGTTTTTT.

This chain joins TRBV19 and TRBJ2-7, with 7 bases lining up with TRBD1. Germline V lookup: CDR1 LNHDA, CDR2 SQIVND (reference sequence). The length of the CDR3 is 14 residues. V trimming: 5 bases; J trimming: 0 bases; junction bases outside the gene matches: 4. The CDR3 loop reads CASSERQGSYEQYF. The CDR3 nucleotides are TGTGCCAGTAGTGAAAGACAGGGCTCCTACGAGCAGTACTTC.

V and J are TRBV7-2 and TRBJ2-1; D unclear. The germline CDR1 and CDR2 sequences are SGHTA and FQGNSA. The CDR3 loop spans 11 amino acids. V shed 2 bases and J shed 7 bases, with 3 bases lying between them. The CDR3 region has the DNA TGTGCCAGCAGCTTATGGAATGAGCAGTTCTTC. This encodes CASSLWNEQFF.

In DNA form, the CDR3 reads TGTGCCAGCCGCCCAGATTTCAGCTCTGGAAACACCATATATTTT. Translated, it gives CASRPDFSSGNTIYF. The chain carries TRBV2 and TRBJ1-3; D call uncertain. Germline V gene data show CDR1 as SNHLY and CDR2 as FYNNEI. Between the trimmed V and J ends, which lost 8 bases and 0 bases, there was a span of 14 bases. The CDR3 is 15 amino acids.

The chain recombines TRBV6-6 with TRBJ2-5, with D perhaps matching TRBD2 (5 bases). Germline-derived CDR1 and CDR2 are MNHNY and SVGAGI (reference sequence). Deletions cut 6 bases from V and 1 base from J, with 15 bases between. This CDR3 spans 15 amino acids. The CDR3 coding sequence is TGTGCCAGCAGCCAAGGACTCGCCGTCCAAGAGACCCAGTACTTC. It yields the protein CASSQGLAVQETQYF.

The chain joins TRBV4-3 to TRBJ2-1; 11 nucleotides agree with TRBD2. Germline CDR1 and CDR2: LGHNA and YSLEER. Trimming cost V 0 bases and J 10 bases; bases outside gene matches: 5. This CDR3 has 15 residues. The CDR3 sequence: CASSQDQLAGGEQFF. The CDR3 DNA follows: TGCGCCAGCAGCCAAGATCAGCTAGCGGGAGGCGAGCAGTTCTTC.

J is TRBJ2-1 and V is TRBV4-2, with 9 nucleotides matching TRBD2. V shed 0 bases, J shed 7 bases, and the junction held 7 bases outside the gene matches. The germline V gene encodes CDR1 LGHNA and CDR2 YNFKEQ. The CDR3 is 16 amino acids. The CDR3 nucleotides read TGTGCCAGCAGCCAAGATAGGGGCGGGGGGGCAAATGAGCAGTTCTTC. This codes for CASSQDRGGGANEQFF.

The rearrangement joins TRBV30 to TRBJ2-7, with a tentative D call TRBD1 (5 bases). Trimming removed 8 bases from V and 1 base from J, with 12 bases in between. This CDR3 has 12 residues. Germline V gene data show CDR1 as GTSNPN and CDR2 as SVGIG (reference sequence). The DNA of the CDR3 is TGTGCCATCTCGACAGTATCCTACGAGCAGTACTTC. This sequence encodes CAISTVSYEQYF.

V usage is TRBV6-1 and J usage is TRBJ1-5; TRBD1 matches at 10 bases. The CDR3 length is 13 residues. The germline gives CDR1 MNHNS, CDR2 SASEGT. V lost 6 bases and J lost 5; bases outside the gene matches: 1. The CDR3 DNA sequence: TGTGCCAGCAGCGGGACAGGGGATCAGCCCCAGCATTTT. Its translation is CASSGTGDQPQHF.

The V gene is TRBV5-6, the J gene TRBJ2-1; D uncertain. V lost 6 bases and J lost 1, with 14 bases in between. CDR1 and CDR2 from the germline V gene are SGHDT and YYEEEE. The CDR3 contains 15 residues. The CDR3 DNA reads TGTGCCAGCAAGCTCGGCGGATTTTCCTACAATGAGCAGTTCTTC. This translates into CASKLGGFSYNEQFF.

This sequence joins TRBV19 and TRBJ2-7; tentatively, D is TRBD1 (6 bases). From germline, CDR1 is LNHDA and CDR2 SQIVND (reference sequence). This CDR3 has 14 amino acids. V lost 2 bases to trimming and J lost 4 bases, with 12 bases between them. CDR3 DNA: TGTGCCAGTAGTATATATCAGGGGTCTTACGAGCAGTACTTC. Translating it yields CASSIYQGSYEQYF.

This chain uses TRBV5-4 with TRBJ2-3; no clear D. The CDR3 loop spans 15 amino acids. V lost 1 base to trimming and J lost 2 bases, with 11 bases between them. CDR1 is SGHNT, CDR2 YYREEE, per germline (reference sequence). The CDR3 here is CASSLRGYSTDTQYF. The DNA of the CDR3 is TGTGCCAGCAGCTTGCGCGGCTACTCCACAGATACGCAGTATTTT.

Remarks on this clone: The same CDR3 also results from other DNA sequences found in this sample. The gene calls are TRBV6-1 and TRBJ2-7, with 11 nucleotides matching TRBD2. Looked up from germline, CDR1 is MNHNS and CDR2 is SASEGT. The CDR3 is 14 residues long. Trimming took 5 bases from V and 3 from J; bases not matched to a gene: 3. As DNA, the CDR3 is TGTGCCAGCAGTCTCGGGACTAGCGGCTACGAGCAGTACTTC. This gives the protein CASSLGTSGYEQYF.

The chain carries TRBV16 and TRBJ2-7; TRBD1 matches 8 bases. There are 13 residues in the CDR3. Unmatched junction bases numbered 5, after V lost 4 bases and J lost 6 bases. Looked up from germline, CDR1 is KGHSY and CDR2 is FQNENV. The CDR3 loop is CASSLETGAEQYF. The CDR3 DNA sequence: TGTGCCAGCAGCCTCGAGACAGGGGCCGAGCAGTACTTC.

This sequence joins TRBV27 and TRBJ1-2, with D possibly matching TRBD1 (6 bases). The CDR3 runs 15 residues. Germline V gene data show CDR1 as MNHEY and CDR2 as SMNVEV (reference sequence). The germline V and J ends were trimmed by 6 bases and 4 bases, with 18 bases remaining between them. The CDR3 protein is CASRPQGSSSYGYTF. The CDR3 DNA reads as TGTGCCAGCAGGCCGCAGGGGTCGTCATCCTATGGCTACACCTTC.

The chain employs TRBV27 and TRBJ2-7; 7 nucleotides match TRBD2. V was pared by 5 bases and J by 7 bases, with 11 bases of the junction left unmatched. The CDR3 is made up of 14 amino acids. Looked up from germline, CDR1 is MNHEY and CDR2 is SMNVEV (reference sequence). The CDR3: CASSQGRVGLEQYF. The CDR3 region has the DNA TGTGCCAGCAGTCAGGGACGGGTGGGACTAGAGCAGTACTTC.

V usage is TRBV7-6 and J usage is TRBJ2-3; 7 positions match TRBD2. V shed 1 base, J shed 2 bases, and the junction held 3 bases outside the gene matches. CDR1 and CDR2 from the germline V gene are SGHVS and FNYEAQ. CDR3 length: 15 residues. The CDR3 DNA reads TGTGCCAGCAGCTTAGGCGGGAGAGACACAGATACGCAGTATTTT. As protein: CASSLGGRDTDTQYF.

The rearrangement joins TRBV6-1 to TRBJ2-7, with D possibly TRBD2 on 7 matching bases. V dropped 1 base and J dropped 3 bases, with 13 bases sitting between them. Germline V lookup: CDR1 MNHNS, CDR2 SASEGT. The CDR3 contains 15 residues. The CDR3 nucleotides read TGTGCCAGCAGTGAAGTGGGCGGGGGCCACTACGAGCAGTACTTC. Protein: CASSEVGGGHYEQYF.

The rearrangement links TRBV9 to TRBJ2-3; D remains unclear. This CDR3 is built from 12 residues. Germline V gene sequence: CDR1 SGDLS, CDR2 YYNGEE. Trimming removed 3 bases at V and 10 bases at J, with 12 bases between. The CDR3 loop is CASSADIGAQYF. The CDR3 DNA follows: TGTGCCAGCAGCGCTGACATCGGCGCGCAGTATTTT.

The rearrangement links TRBV6-6 to TRBJ1-3; 11 bases fit TRBD1. V lost 4 bases to trimming and J lost 5 bases; unmatched junction nucleotides: 4. Germline V gene data show CDR1 as MNHNY and CDR2 as SVGAGI (reference sequence). This CDR3 is 15 amino acids long. The CDR3 region has the DNA TGTGCCAGCAGTTGGACAGGGGGCGCGAGAAACACCATATATTTT. Translation gives CASSWTGGARNTIYF.

The chain carries TRBV7-3 and TRBJ2-2, with a weak D call TRBD1 (6 bases). The V gene lost 5 bases and the J gene lost 1 base, with 14 bases spanning the gap. Per the germline V gene, CDR1 is SGHTA and CDR2 is FQGTGA. The CDR3 is made up of 16 amino acids. CDR3 nucleotide sequence: TGTGCCAGCAGCCAGGGGCCGACCTTGAACACCGGGGAGCTGTTTTTT. It is translated as CASSQGPTLNTGELFF.

The CDR3 bases are TGTGCCAGCACCCAAGTCTTGGGGGTGAACACTGAAGCTTTCTTT. Protein sequence: CASTQVLGVNTEAFF. V is TRBV28 and J is TRBJ1-1; the D gene is possibly TRBD1 (5 bases). V lost 7 bases and J 0 bases, leaving 15 bases between the germline ends. The CDR3 is made up of 15 amino acids. Germline values: CDR1 MDHEN, CDR2 SYDVKM.

The count of this clone is one. V usage is TRBV12-5 and J usage is TRBJ2-5; D is unclear. Trimming removed 3 bases at V and 2 bases at J, with 7 bases between. Germline CDR1 reads LGHNT; CDR2 reads FRNRAP. CDR3 size: 13 residues. This CDR3 is CASGLGLQETQYF. For the CDR3, the DNA is TGTGCTAGTGGTTTAGGGCTACAAGAGACCCAGTACTTC.